These 29 T cell receptor beta chains came from one sample sequenced in a study of CD4 T cells in relation to SARS-CoV-2 and coronaviruses. Only in-frame clones appear in the TCRdb table, and some are missing; sequencing was by immunoSEQ multiplex PCR. The sample has tens of thousands of clones, approximately 90% seen once. The sample taken for sequencing was memory CD4+ T cells from PBMCs. These receptor sequences come from an adult with COVID-19.

This chain links TRBV12-3 or TRBV12-4 with TRBJ2-5, with a possible D match to TRBD2 (5 bases). CDR3 length equals 13 residues. V was pared by 4 bases and J by 8 bases, with 14 bases between. The CDR3 loop reads CASSSDSPPTQYF. The CDR3 nucleotides are TGTGCCAGCAGTTCGGACTCCCCCCCAACCCAGTACTTC.

The rearrangement joins TRBV4-1 to TRBJ2-5; D is possibly TRBD2 (5 bases). This CDR3 has 15 residues. Looked up from germline, CDR1 is MGHRA and CDR2 is YSYEKL. V lost 0 bases, J lost 2 bases, and 10 bases lay in between. The CDR3 reads CASSQDGRGQETQYF. CDR3 in DNA: TGCGCCAGCAGCCAAGATGGACGGGGACAAGAGACCCAGTACTTC.

The rearrangement links TRBV7-2 to TRBJ1-5, with TRBD1 as a possible D gene (6 bases). Trimming took off 7 bases at V and 1 base at J, with 14 bases between the two ends. This CDR3 is 15 amino acids long. Germline V gene data show CDR1 as SGHTA and CDR2 as FQGNSA. The CDR3 reads CASTQTGQSNQPQHF. The CDR3 nucleotides are TGTGCCAGCACCCAAACAGGACAGAGCAATCAGCCCCAGCATTTT.

The rearrangement links TRBV3-1 (or the pseudogene TRBV3-2) to TRBJ2-7; weak D call: TRBD2 (6 bases). Trimming removed 4 bases from V and 6 bases from J, with 10 bases in between. CDR3 length equals 12 residues. Germline V lookup: CDR1 LGHDT, CDR2 YNNKEL (reference sequence). The CDR3 sequence is CASSPTRGEQYF. CDR3 nucleotide sequence: TGTGCCAGCAGCCCGACTAGGGGCGAGCAGTACTTC.

In its sample, this clone was seen a few times. The chain joins TRBV12-5 to TRBJ1-5; D gene unclear. The CDR3 has 13 amino acids. Germline-derived CDR1 and CDR2 are LGHNT and FRNRAP. Trimming stripped 6 bases from V and 0 bases from J, with 6 bases between. CDR3 protein: CASGKNSNQPQHF. CDR3 nucleotides: TGTGCTAGTGGGAAAAATAGCAATCAGCCCCAGCATTTT.

This clone showed up just a few times. This sequence joins TRBV6-1 and TRBJ2-1; D remains unclear. V lost 3 bases and J 4 bases, leaving 4 bases between the germline ends. From germline, CDR1 is MNHNS and CDR2 SASEGT. The CDR3 runs to 12 residues. CDR3 nucleotide sequence: TGTGCCAGCAGTGAGGGGTACAATGAGCAGTTCTTC. It translates to CASSEGYNEQFF.

The chain's CDR3 is CASLTGGNTEAFF. The CDR3 DNA reads TGTGCCAGCCTGACAGGGGGTAACACTGAAGCTTTCTTT. J is TRBJ1-1 and V is TRBV2; 9 nucleotides agree with TRBD1. The CDR3 is 13 residues long. Germline CDR1 is SNHLY and CDR2 is FYNNEI. The V and J ends lost 8 bases and 2 bases, in that order; junction bases with no gene match: 3.

The chain couples TRBV24-1 to TRBJ2-4, with unresolved D. Judging by the DNA end, TRBJ2-7 fits better; the J call may be wrong. Looked up from germline, CDR1 is KGHDR and CDR2 is SFDVKD. The CDR3 loop spans 11 amino acids. Here the CDR3 DNA reads TGTGCCACCAGTCGGGCAGGCGAGCAGTACTTC. It is translated as CATSRAGEQYF.

A few counts support this clone. The gene calls are TRBV5-1 and TRBJ2-7; 10 nucleotides match TRBD1. This CDR3 is built from 14 residues. Germline V gene sequence: CDR1 SGHRS, CDR2 YFSETQ. V dropped 9 bases and J dropped 2; count of bases not matched to a gene: 8. In DNA form, the CDR3 reads TGCGCCACCAGGAGAGGGACAGGGGCCTACGAGCAGTACTTC. Residues: CATRRGTGAYEQYF. Together with reference TRBV5-1 and TRBJ2-7, the CDR3 gives the full variable domain: KAGVTQTPRYLIKTRGQQVTLSCSPISGHRSVSWYQQTPGQGLQFLFEYFSETQRNKGNFPGRFSGRQFSNSRSEMNVSTLELGDSALYLCATRRGTGAYEQYFGPGTRLTVT.

This rearrangement joins TRBV7-2 to TRBJ1-6; D ambiguous. The CDR3 spans 12 residues. V was trimmed by 3 bases and J by 10 bases, leaving 7 bases between them. Germline loops: CDR1 SGHTA, CDR2 FQGNSA. The CDR3 region is CASSLNFSPLHF. The CDR3 region has the DNA TGTGCCAGCAGCTTGAATTTCTCACCCCTCCACTTT.

The chain combines TRBV6-1 with TRBJ1-5; D remains ambiguous. Trimming pared 3 bases from V and 7 bases from J, leaving 4 bases between. The CDR3 sequence is 11 residues long. Per the germline V gene, CDR1 is MNHNS and CDR2 is SASEGT. In DNA form, the CDR3 reads TGTGCCAGCAGTGATTGGCAGCCCCAGCATTTT. Translation: CASSDWQPQHF.

The rearrangement uses TRBV3-1 (or the pseudogene TRBV3-2) and TRBJ1-1; perhaps TRBD1 as D (5 bases). This CDR3 comprises 16 residues. The ends were cut back, 4 bases at V and 2 bases at J, with 17 bases in the middle. Germline CDR1 LGHDT, CDR2 YNNKEL (reference sequence). DNA for the CDR3: TGTGCCAGCAGCCTCGGATTACGGACAATTAACACTGAAGCTTTCTTT. Protein: CASSLGLRTINTEAFF.

V usage is TRBV5-1 and J usage is TRBJ2-5, with 7 positions matching TRBD2. The trim removed 6 bases at V and 7 bases at J, leaving 9 bases unmatched. CDR1 and CDR2 from the germline V gene are SGHRS and YFSETQ. The CDR3 runs 13 residues. CDR3 amino acids: CASNLGLRTTQYF. The CDR3 nucleotides read TGCGCCAGCAATTTGGGACTACGAACGACCCAGTACTTC.

This clone was counted a single time. The CDR3 DNA follows: TGTGCCAGCAGCTTATTCACCGGGGAGCTGTTTTTT. This encodes CASSLFTGELFF. The gene calls are TRBV7-9 and TRBJ2-2; D unclear. The CDR3 is 12 amino acids. V was shortened by 2 bases and J by 4 bases, with 2 bases between the two germline ends. CDR1 and CDR2 (germline): SEHNR, FQNEAQ (reference sequence).

This clone was detected only a few times. This chain uses TRBV5-4 with TRBJ1-3, with 7 bases matching TRBD1. In germline, CDR1 is SGHNT, CDR2 YYREEE (reference sequence). V was clipped by 5 bases and J by 0 bases; unmatched bases: 8. The CDR3 loop spans 16 amino acids. CDR3 sequence: CASRDRDSRSGNTIYF. The CDR3 nucleotides are TGTGCCAGCAGAGACCGGGACAGCCGCTCTGGAAACACCATATATTTT.

The CDR3 here is CASSPLAGIYEQYF. The CDR3 DNA is TGTGCCAGCAGCCCACTAGCGGGGATATACGAGCAGTACTTC. The chain employs TRBV11-2 and TRBJ2-7; 10 bases fit TRBD2. The CDR3 has 14 amino acids. Germline V gives CDR1 SGHAT, CDR2 FQNNGV. The V and J ends lost 5 bases and 4 bases, in that order; junction bases with no gene match: 5.

The chain is built from TRBV7-3 and TRBJ2-2; D uncertain. The CDR3 is made up of 13 amino acids. Germline V gene data show CDR1 as SGHTA and CDR2 as FQGTGA. V lost 2 bases and J 2 bases, leaving 3 bases between the germline ends. The CDR3 loop is CASSLPNTGELFF. In DNA, the CDR3 is TGTGCCAGCAGCTTACCTAACACCGGGGAGCTGTTTTTT.

The chain has TRBV6-5 and TRBJ2-3; D is possibly TRBD1 or TRBD2 (6 bases each). The CDR3 has 12 residues. Germline V gene lookup returns CDR1 MNHEY and CDR2 SVGAGI. Trimming stripped 11 bases from V and 4 bases from J, with 13 bases between. CDR3 loop: CAAEGGSDTQYF. CDR3 in DNA: TGTGCCGCTGAGGGGGGTTCAGATACGCAGTATTTT.

The chain uses TRBV19 and TRBJ1-1; 7 bases are shared with TRBD1. The CDR3 contains 13 residues. In germline, CDR1 is LNHDA, CDR2 SQIVND (reference sequence). V shed 7 bases and J 5 bases; nucleotides not matched to a gene: 7. CDR3: CASTPTGRTEAFF. For the CDR3, the DNA is TGTGCCAGTACCCCGACAGGGAGGACTGAAGCTTTCTTT.

The count of this clone is one. V usage is TRBV7-3 and J usage is TRBJ1-4; D is unresolved. The CDR3 is 15 amino acids. The V gene's germline CDR1 is SGHTA and CDR2 FQGTGA. The V and J ends lost 2 bases and 4 bases respectively, with 11 bases between them. CDR3 DNA: TGTGCCAGCAGCTTAGGGCCAGGAGTTAATGAAAAACTGTTTTTT. This gives the protein CASSLGPGVNEKLFF.

The chain couples TRBV28 to TRBJ1-2; 12 bases line up with TRBD1. The junction had 14 bases not matched to a gene; V was cut back by 6 bases and J by 3 bases. The CDR3 covers 18 residues. Germline V CDR1 and CDR2: MDHEN, SYDVKM. CDR3 nucleotide sequence: TGTGCCAGCAGCAGACCGGGACAGGGGGCAGGGTCGGACTATGGCTACACCTTC. This gives the protein CASSRPGQGAGSDYGYTF.

The CDR3 here is CATLRGSFSNYGYTF. CDR3 DNA sequence: TGTGCCACCCTTCGGGGGTCTTTTTCTAACTATGGCTACACCTTC. This chain connects TRBV6-5 to TRBJ1-2; D is perhaps TRBD1 (5 bases). Germline V gives CDR1 MNHEY, CDR2 SVGAGI. V lost 10 bases and J lost 0, with 18 bases in between. This CDR3 is 15 amino acids long.

The rearrangement joins TRBV6-5 to TRBJ1-3, with a tentative D call TRBD1 (6 bases). Trimming left V 5 bases short and J 8 bases short, with 19 bases between. Germline CDR1 and CDR2: MNHEY and SVGAGI. The CDR3 has 15 amino acids. The CDR3, as DNA: TGTGCCAGCAGTCCTACCGGGACAATCACGGACACCATATATTTT. Amino acids: CASSPTGTITDTIYF.

The rearrangement uses TRBV5-1 and TRBJ2-7; 12 nucleotides align to TRBD1. Germline lookup yields CDR1 SGHRS and CDR2 YFSETQ. The CDR3 covers 18 residues. Trimming took 9 bases from V and 1 from J; bases not matched to a gene: 17. The CDR3 loop is CATAVGTGGPAASYEQYF. DNA of the CDR3: TGCGCCACGGCTGTGGGGACAGGGGGCCCCGCGGCTTCCTACGAGCAGTACTTC.

The V call is TRBV11-3, the J call TRBJ1-2; 9 nucleotides align to TRBD1. After removal of 0 bases from V and 2 bases from J, the junction contained 10 bases not matched to a gene. Germline V lookup: CDR1 SGHNT, CDR2 YENEEA. This CDR3 spans 18 amino acids. The CDR3 bases are TGTGCCAGCAGCTTAGATCGACCAATAGGACAGGGGAACTATGGCTACACCTTC. This translates into CASSLDRPIGQGNYGYTF.

This clone was seen once. The V call is TRBV11-3, the J call TRBJ1-1; no reliable D call. V was clipped by 2 bases and J by 3 bases, with 4 bases between them. Germline CDR1 reads SGHNT; CDR2 reads YENEEA. The length of the CDR3 is 12 residues. The chain's CDR3 is CASSLRDTEAFF. The CDR3 region has the DNA TGTGCCAGCAGCTTAAGGGACACTGAAGCTTTCTTT.

This chain connects TRBV14 to TRBJ1-1; TRBD1 is a possible D gene (5 bases). CDR1 is SGHDN and CDR2 is FVKESK in the germline V gene. The CDR3 consists of 13 residues. Deletions cut 5 bases from V and 2 bases from J, with 9 bases between. DNA of the CDR3: TGTGCCAGCAGCGCCCAGGGAAACACTGAAGCTTTCTTT. Its translation is CASSAQGNTEAFF.

The chain links TRBV6-5 to TRBJ2-1, with no clear D. This CDR3 has 12 residues. Per germline, CDR1 MNHEY and CDR2 SVGAGI. V was trimmed by 7 bases and J by 7 bases, leaving 11 bases between them. CDR3 sequence: CASTVGRNEQFF. In DNA, the CDR3 is TGTGCCAGCACGGTGGGTCGGAATGAGCAGTTCTTC.

The chain carries TRBV30 and TRBJ1-1; D is unresolved. The CDR3 contains 12 residues. Germline V lookup: CDR1 GTSNPN, CDR2 SVGIG (reference sequence). V dropped 3 bases and J dropped 5 bases, with 10 bases sitting between them. CDR3 in DNA: TGTGCCTGGAGGGTCATGTGGACTGAAGCTTTCTTT. The encoded protein is CAWRVMWTEAFF.